This T cell receptor beta chain was sequenced during a study of blood T cell repertoires in COVID-19. About the study: Donors in the United States, Italy and Spain gave samples during acute or convalescent COVID-19. T cells, B-cell-depleted T cells, or PBMCs supplied cDNA or gDNA.

This clone has only a few counts. The assay was immunoSEQ multiplex PCR, and TCRdb's table has in-frame clones only and misses some. The repertoire consists of 450,000 to 500,000 clones, with 75% to 90% occurring once and the leading ten covering more than 7.5%. CDR3 length: 11 amino acids. V dropped 3 bases and J dropped 5 bases, with 6 bases sitting between them. CDR1 is DFQATT and CDR2 is SNEGSKA in the germline V gene (reference sequence). The V and J genes are TRBV20-1 and TRBJ2-3, with D unresolved. The sample taken for sequencing was PBMCs or T cells enriched from blood (not recorded which). This TCR was sampled from a woman in her sixties who had recovered from COVID-19. The CDR3 DNA is TGCAGTGCTAGCAACAGAGATACGCAGTATTTT. Encoded protein: CSASNRDTQYF.